This T cell receptor (beta chain) was obtained from a study of OX40 agonist ivuxolimab in advanced cancers. The protocol was immunoSEQ multiplex PCR, while the TCRdb copy is restricted to in-frame clones and leaves out a portion. There are about 46,000 clones in the sample; 85% to 90% occur only once, and 11% lies in the top ten. CDR1 and CDR2 from the germline V gene are LNHNV and YYDKDF (reference sequence). This CDR3 has 14 residues. The ends were cut back, 9 bases at V and 5 bases at J, with 19 bases in the middle. The clonotype was recovered from an adult with an advanced solid tumor such as melanoma, head and neck, liver or kidney cancer. The sequenced sample was CD4+ or CD8+ T cells sorted from blood, obtained in a trial of the OX40 agonist ivuxolimab. This chain connects TRBV15 to TRBJ2-5; possibly TRBD2 for D (6 bases). For the CDR3, the DNA is TGTGCCACGAGTTCCGGACGGGAGATTGAGACCCAGTACTTC. Its protein product is CATSSGREIETQYF.